Following are 12 T cell receptor beta chains from one sample sequenced in a study of blood T cells in healthy people across ages. Combining a sample-barcoded 5' primer with a J-beta primer mix, a second PCR ran for 7 to 11 cycles. In TCRdb, the 5' RACE reads were re-called with MiXCR into one record per CDR3 protein. The sample comprises 1.5 million to 2 million distinct CDR3 sequences, around 50% of which are singletons, and 2.1% rests with the top ten. The sequenced material came from blood. The receptors shown here come from a middle-aged woman in good health.

This chain connects TRBV20-1 to TRBJ1-2; D gene ambiguous. V was pared by 0 bases and J by 0 bases, with 11 bases between. CDR3 length: 15 amino acids. CDR1 and CDR2 (germline): DFQATT, SNEGSKA (reference sequence). The CDR3 coding sequence is TGCAGTGCTAGAGATCCAGCTATATCTAACTATGGCTACACCTTC. Its protein is CSARDPAISNYGYTF.

This clonotype was seen at least ten times. The V and J genes are TRBV4-3 and TRBJ2-1; D gene ambiguous. The CDR3 loop spans 12 amino acids. Germline V lookup: CDR1 LGHNA, CDR2 YSLEER. Trimming removed 0 bases at V and 5 bases at J, with 2 bases between. For the CDR3, the DNA is TGCGCCAGCAGCCAAGATAACAATGAGCAGTTCTTC. Translating it yields CASSQDNNEQFF.

A few counts support this clonotype. The chain employs TRBV20-1 and TRBJ2-5, with D unresolved. Looked up from germline, CDR1 is DFQATT and CDR2 is SNEGSKA (reference sequence). The CDR3 has 12 amino acids. V was trimmed by 6 bases and J by 2 bases, leaving 10 bases between them. CDR3 protein: CSAKEPQETQYF. The CDR3 DNA sequence: TGCAGTGCCAAGGAACCGCAAGAGACCCAGTACTTC.

The CDR3, as DNA: TGTGCCAGCAGCCCCTACTCCAACGGCGAGCAGTACTTC. Translating gives CASSPYSNGEQYF. The V gene is TRBV7-2, the J gene TRBJ2-7, with D uncertain. The CDR3 loop spans 13 amino acids. The germline V gene encodes CDR1 SGHTA and CDR2 FQGNSA. Between the trimmed V and J ends, which lost 5 bases and 6 bases, there was a span of 14 bases.

The chain joins TRBV20-1 to TRBJ1-2; D may be TRBD1 (5 bases). This CDR3 has 13 residues. Trimming took 7 bases from V and 0 from J, leaving 12 bases between them. From germline, CDR1 is DFQATT and CDR2 SNEGSKA (reference sequence). The CDR3 sequence is CSVGHTANYGYTF. DNA of the CDR3: TGCAGTGTCGGACACACAGCTAACTATGGCTACACCTTC.

CDR3 bases: TGTGCCAGCACCCTCCCGGGGCAGGGGGGAGTCGCCAAAAACATTCAGTACTTC. Translation: CASTLPGQGGVAKNIQYF. V is TRBV7-2 and J is TRBJ2-4, with D possibly matching TRBD1 (7 bases). Germline values: CDR1 SGHTA, CDR2 FQGNSA. This CDR3 region has 18 residues. Trimming took off 7 bases at V and 1 base at J, with 23 bases between the two ends. The full variable domain, with the rest looked up from reference TRBV7-2 and TRBJ2-4, is GAGVSQSPSNKVTEKGKDVELRCDPISGHTALYWYRQSLGQGLEFLIYFQGNSAPDKSGLPSDRFSAERTGGSVSTLTIQRTQQEDSAVYLCASTLPGQGGVAKNIQYFGAGTRLSVL.

CDR3 DNA: TGTGCCAGCATCGGGGAGAACTACAATGAGCAGTTCTTC. Amino acids: CASIGENYNEQFF. V gene TRBV5-6 combines with J gene TRBJ2-1; a possible D gene is TRBD2 (5 bases). The CDR3 has 13 amino acids. CDR1 and CDR2 from the germline V gene are SGHDT and YYEEEE. V was clipped by 6 bases and J by 3 bases, with 10 bases between them.

The chain joins TRBV20-1 to TRBJ2-3, with 8 bases identical to TRBD2. CDR3 size: 12 residues. CDR1 and CDR2 (germline): DFQATT, SNEGSKA (reference sequence). The ends lost 6 bases at V and 5 bases at J; junction bases unmatched: 4. The CDR3 sequence is CSAGGGRDTQYF. The DNA of the CDR3 is TGCAGTGCCGGGGGGGGCCGAGATACGCAGTATTTT.

The gene calls are TRBV28 and TRBJ1-2; no clear D. The CDR3 spans 14 residues. Germline V gene lookup returns CDR1 MDHEN and CDR2 SYDVKM. Trimming left V 4 bases short and J 7 bases short, with 16 bases between. The CDR3 DNA is TGTGCCAGCAGTTCCCAACCGGGGTTCTCTGGCTACACCTTC. Protein sequence: CASSSQPGFSGYTF.

The V and J genes are TRBV20-1 and TRBJ1-2; perhaps TRBD1 as D (5 bases). The CDR3 sequence is 13 residues long. The V end was cut by 0 bases, the J end by 5 bases, with 10 bases between. Germline V lookup: CDR1 DFQATT, CDR2 SNEGSKA (reference sequence). The CDR3 coding sequence is TGCAGTGCTAGAGATGTGGCAGGGTATGGCTACACCTTC. Amino acid sequence: CSARDVAGYGYTF.

The chain couples TRBV12-3 or TRBV12-4 to TRBJ2-1; the D is unclear. The J call may be mistaken, given a closer DNA end match to TRBJ2-7. The CDR3 totals 12 residues. The DNA of the CDR3 is TGTGCCAGCAGCCGGGCTACCAATGAGCAGTACTTC. Protein sequence: CASSRATNEQYF.

In this sample, this clonotype turned up a few times. The rearrangement links TRBV7-3 to TRBJ1-2, with 7 bases identical to TRBD1. The CDR3 extends over 13 amino acids. Germline V gene sequence: CDR1 SGHTA, CDR2 FQGTGA. The V and J ends lost 5 bases and 8 bases, in that order; junction bases with no gene match: 8. Written as DNA, the CDR3 is TGTGCCAGCAGCGCCGACAGGGAAGGAGGCTACACCTTC. Amino acid sequence: CASSADREGGYTF. The full variable domain, in which reference TRBV7-3 and TRBJ1-2 provide the parts outside the CDR3, is GAGVSQTPSNKVTEKGKYVELRCDPISGHTALYWYRQSLGQGPEFLIYFQGTGAADDSGLPNDRFFAVRPEGSVSTLKIQRTERGDSAVYLCASSADREGGYTFGSGTRLTVV.